This T cell receptor (beta chain) was identified during a study of shared clonotypes between healthy human individuals. Assay execution proceeded at the deep level. Data came from immunoSEQ multiplex PCR; TCRdb stores just in-frame clones and leaves some out. Here the sample spans about a million clones, more than 65% being singletons. In the case of this clone: Its antigen is still unknown.

The ends lost 0 bases at V and 4 bases at J; junction bases unmatched: 7. The CDR3 runs 16 residues. Germline V gene lookup returns CDR1 SGHRS and CDR2 YFSETQ. Overall study findings and caveats: Donor clonotype sharing was expected to depend on sequencing depth.

Healthy adults negative for HIV, lacking recent acute infections or vaccinations, served as donors. The sequence came from a man younger than 35 in good health. The sample comprised memory CD4+ T cells sorted from blood. Subset noted: CD45RA-negative fraction. This chain joins TRBV5-1 and TRBJ2-3; the match to TRBD2 covers 8 bases. The CDR3 here is CASSLESQRGPDTQYF. Here the CDR3 DNA reads TGCGCCAGCAGCTTGGAATCCCAGCGGGGGCCAGATACGCAGTATTTT. The whole variable domain, remainder taken from reference TRBV5-1 and TRBJ2-3, is KAGVTQTPRYLIKTRGQQVTLSCSPISGHRSVSWYQQTPGQGLQFLFEYFSETQRNKGNFPGRFSGRQFSNSRSEMNVSTLELGDSALYLCASSLESQRGPDTQYFGPGTRLTVL.